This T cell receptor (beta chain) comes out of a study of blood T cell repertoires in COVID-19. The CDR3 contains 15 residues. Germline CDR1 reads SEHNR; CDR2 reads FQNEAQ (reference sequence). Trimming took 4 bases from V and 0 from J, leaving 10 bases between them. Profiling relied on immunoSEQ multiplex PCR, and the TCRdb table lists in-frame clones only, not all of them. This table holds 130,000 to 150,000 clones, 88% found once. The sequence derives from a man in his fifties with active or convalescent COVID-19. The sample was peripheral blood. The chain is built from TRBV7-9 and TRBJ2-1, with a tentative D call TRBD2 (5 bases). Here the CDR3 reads CASSSDWGSYNEQFF. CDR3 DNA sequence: TGTGCCAGCAGCTCGGACTGGGGCTCCTACAATGAGCAGTTCTTC.